This TCR beta chain was identified in a study of T cell changes during pregnancy in multiple sclerosis. Data came from immunoSEQ multiplex PCR; TCRdb stores just in-frame clones and leaves some out. The sample yields 90,000 to 120,000 clones, less than 95% seen once. Trimming removed 4 bases at V and 3 bases at J, with 12 bases between. This CDR3 has 14 residues. Germline V gene data show CDR1 as SGHDN and CDR2 as FVKESK. The sequences come from peripheral blood, collected in the third trimester of pregnancy. The TCR originated in a female donor in good health, enrolled as a control in a pregnancy study. The V gene is TRBV14, the J gene TRBJ1-1, with D possibly TRBD1 on 5 matching bases. The CDR3 loop reads CASSRQPMDTEAFF. In DNA, the CDR3 is TGTGCCAGCAGCCGACAGCCGATGGACACTGAAGCTTTCTTT.